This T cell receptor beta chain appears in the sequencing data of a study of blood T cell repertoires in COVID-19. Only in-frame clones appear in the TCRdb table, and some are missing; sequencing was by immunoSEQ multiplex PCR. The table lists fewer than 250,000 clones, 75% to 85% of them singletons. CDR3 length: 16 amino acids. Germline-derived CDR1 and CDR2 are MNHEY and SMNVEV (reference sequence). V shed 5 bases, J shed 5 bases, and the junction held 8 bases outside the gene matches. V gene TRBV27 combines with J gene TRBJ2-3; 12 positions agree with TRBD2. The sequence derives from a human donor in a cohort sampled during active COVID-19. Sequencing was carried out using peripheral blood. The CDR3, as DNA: TGTGCCAGCAGTCCCCGACTAGCGGGGGAACGAGATACGCAGTATTTT. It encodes CASSPRLAGERDTQYF.